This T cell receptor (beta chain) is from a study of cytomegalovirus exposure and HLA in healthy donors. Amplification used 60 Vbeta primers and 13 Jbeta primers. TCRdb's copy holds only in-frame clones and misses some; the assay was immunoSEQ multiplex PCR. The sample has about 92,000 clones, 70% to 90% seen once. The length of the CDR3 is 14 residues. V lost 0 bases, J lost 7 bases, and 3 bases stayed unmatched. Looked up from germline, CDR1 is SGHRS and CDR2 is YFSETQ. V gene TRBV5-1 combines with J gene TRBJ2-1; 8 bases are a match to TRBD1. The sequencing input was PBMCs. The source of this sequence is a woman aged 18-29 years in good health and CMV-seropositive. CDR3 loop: CASSLGQGRNEQFF. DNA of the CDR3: TGCGCCAGCAGCTTGGGACAGGGGCGAAATGAGCAGTTCTTC.